This T cell receptor beta chain was profiled in a study of T-cell reconstitution after alpha-beta-depleted transplantation in children listed by TCRdb under 2016. Describing the broader study: The study quantitatively tracked T-cell immune reconstitution after TCRalphabeta/CD19-depleted allogeneic hematopoietic cell transplantation in children using TCR repertoire profiling.

The CDR3 starts with the cysteine, ends with the phenylalanine, and has 15 residues. Just the 45-base CDR3 DNA is kept, in frame starting at base 1. Trimming accounts for 1 base at V and 3 bases at J, while the number of junction bases matched to no gene is 2. Per the germline V gene, SGHDT is the CDR1 and YYEEEE is the CDR2. The library was built by means of PCR. Sequencing instrument: Illumina HiSeq 2500. Molecular barcoding was employed in the preparation of TCR libraries, with unique molecular identifiers being used to normalize TCRbeta repertoire quantification. Using fastp at Q25 and MiXCR, TCRdb reprocessed the public reads and kept productive beta chains. All rows with the same CDR3 protein become a single entry with the most common DNA and genes. Here the sample has a few hundred thousand distinct CDR3 sequences; 10% occur a single time. The ten largest clones capture 2% to 3% of the sample.

This clonotype was detected a few times. The clone's antigen remains unknown. Within one base of it there is no much larger clone, and no base qualities were kept. This clonotype was sampled from a human donor who donated a stem cell graft to a child with acute lymphoblastic leukemia. This sequence uses TRBV5-6 and TRBJ1-2, and 11 junction bases match TRBD1. Sample: PBMCs from the stem cell graft donor, taken from the stem cell graft. CDR3 loop: CASSLRTGGYYGYTF. The DNA reads TGTGCCAGCAGCTTGAGGACAGGGGGCTACTATGGCTACACCTTC.